The TCR beta chain under discussion was sequenced for a study of tumor and adjacent non-tumor tissue in lung cancer. Study at large: The cohort had 12 to 13 adenocarcinoma, 2 squamous cell and 1 small cell patients. On average, productive TCRbeta reads reached some 4.4 million per sample. Study-wide results and caveats: In normal lung, the top 100 clones were significantly more dominant than in tumor.

The CDR3 totals 14 residues. Germline assignment: CDR1 SGHNT and CDR2 YENEEA. Turning to this clonotype: The antigen is undetermined. A read error may account for a junction end that differs from germline.

The template was RNA from unsorted bulk tissue. The normal lung tissue was taken more than 3 cm from the tumor edge. A modified ARM-PCR protocol with three rounds of nested PCR amplified TCRbeta. TCRdb recomputed calls from the multiplex PCR reads with MiXCR, one row per CDR3 protein. The sample has over 40,000 distinct CDR3 sequences; around three quarters are singletons. The source is a woman aged 55-69 years with non-small cell lung cancer. The sequenced sample consisted of distant non-tumor lung tissue. V usage is TRBV11-3 and J usage is TRBJ2-5; perhaps TRBD2 as D (6 bases). CDR3 amino acids: CASSMRLVQETQYF. DNA of the CDR3: TGTGCCAGTAGCATGAGACTAGTGCAAGAGACCCAGTATTTC.